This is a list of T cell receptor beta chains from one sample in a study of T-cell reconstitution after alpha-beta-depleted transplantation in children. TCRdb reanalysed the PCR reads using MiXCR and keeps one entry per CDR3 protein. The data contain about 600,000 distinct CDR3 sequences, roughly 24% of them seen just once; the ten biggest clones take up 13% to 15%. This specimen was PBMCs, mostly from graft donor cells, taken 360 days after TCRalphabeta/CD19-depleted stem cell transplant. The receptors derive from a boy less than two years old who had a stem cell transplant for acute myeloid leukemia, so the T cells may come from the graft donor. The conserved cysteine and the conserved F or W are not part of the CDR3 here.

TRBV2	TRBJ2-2	ASRSRSGELF
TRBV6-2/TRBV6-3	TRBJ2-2	ASSYSTVGGLGTGELF
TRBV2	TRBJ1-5	ASRRGPKNQPQH
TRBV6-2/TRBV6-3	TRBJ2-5	ASSYSIGGMKTQY
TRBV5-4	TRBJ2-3	ASSPDSSTDTQY
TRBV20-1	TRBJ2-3	SAPGQPTDTQY
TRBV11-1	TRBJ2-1	ASSKRGYAYNEQF
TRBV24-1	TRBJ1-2	ATSDLEGPNYGHT
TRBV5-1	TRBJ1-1	ASSESLVNTEAF
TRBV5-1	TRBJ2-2	ASSLSSNTGELF